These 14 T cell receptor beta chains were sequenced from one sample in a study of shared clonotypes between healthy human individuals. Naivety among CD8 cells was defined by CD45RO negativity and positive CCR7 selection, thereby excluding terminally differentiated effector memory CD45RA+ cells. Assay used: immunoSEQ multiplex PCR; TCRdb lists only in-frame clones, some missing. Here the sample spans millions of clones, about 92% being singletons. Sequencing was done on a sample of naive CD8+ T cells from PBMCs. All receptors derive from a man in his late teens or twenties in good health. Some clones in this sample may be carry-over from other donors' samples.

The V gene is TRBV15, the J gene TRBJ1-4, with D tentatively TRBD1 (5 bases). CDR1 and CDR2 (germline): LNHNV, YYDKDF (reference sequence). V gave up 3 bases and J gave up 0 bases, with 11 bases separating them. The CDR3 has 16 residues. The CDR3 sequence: CATSSATAATNEKLFF. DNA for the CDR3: TGTGCCACCAGCAGCGCGACAGCCGCAACTAATGAAAAACTGTTTTTT.

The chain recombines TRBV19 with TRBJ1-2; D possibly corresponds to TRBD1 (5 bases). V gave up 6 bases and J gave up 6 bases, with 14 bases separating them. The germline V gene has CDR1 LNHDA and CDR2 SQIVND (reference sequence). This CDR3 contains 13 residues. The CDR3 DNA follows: TGTGCCAGTAGATCACTCCAGGGAAATGGCTACACCTTC. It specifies CASRSLQGNGYTF.

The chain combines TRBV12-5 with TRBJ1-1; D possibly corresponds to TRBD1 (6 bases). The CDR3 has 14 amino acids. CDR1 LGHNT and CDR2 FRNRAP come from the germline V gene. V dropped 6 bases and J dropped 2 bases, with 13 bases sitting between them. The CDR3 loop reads CASGSGTINTEAFF. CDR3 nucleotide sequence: TGTGCTAGTGGCTCCGGGACAATCAACACTGAAGCTTTCTTT.

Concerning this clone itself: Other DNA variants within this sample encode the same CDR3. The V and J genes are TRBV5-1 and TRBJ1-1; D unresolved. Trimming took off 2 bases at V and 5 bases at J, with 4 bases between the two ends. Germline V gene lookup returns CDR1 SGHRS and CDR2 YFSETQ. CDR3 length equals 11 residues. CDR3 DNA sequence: TGCGCCAGCAGCTTCGGGACTGAAGCTTTCTTT. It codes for CASSFGTEAFF.

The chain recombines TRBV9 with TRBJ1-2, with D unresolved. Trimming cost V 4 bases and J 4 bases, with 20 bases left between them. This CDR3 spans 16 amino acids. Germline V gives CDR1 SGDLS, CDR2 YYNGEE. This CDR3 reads CASSPRRTVPPYGYTF. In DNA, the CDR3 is TGTGCCAGCAGCCCCCGCCGGACGGTTCCCCCCTATGGCTACACCTTC. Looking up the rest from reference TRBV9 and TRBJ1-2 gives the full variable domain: DSGVTQTPKHLITATGQRVTLRCSPRSGDLSVYWYQQSLDQGLQFLIQYYNGEERAKGNILERFSAQQFPDLHSELNLSSLELGDSALYFCASSPRRTVPPYGYTFGSGTRLTVV.

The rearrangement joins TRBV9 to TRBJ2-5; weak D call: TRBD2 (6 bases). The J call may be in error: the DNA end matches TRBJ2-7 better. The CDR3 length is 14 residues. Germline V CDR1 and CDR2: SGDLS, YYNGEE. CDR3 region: CASSVAGGNYEQYF. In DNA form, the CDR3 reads TGTGCCAGCAGCGTAGCTGGGGGGAACTACGAGCAGTACTTC.

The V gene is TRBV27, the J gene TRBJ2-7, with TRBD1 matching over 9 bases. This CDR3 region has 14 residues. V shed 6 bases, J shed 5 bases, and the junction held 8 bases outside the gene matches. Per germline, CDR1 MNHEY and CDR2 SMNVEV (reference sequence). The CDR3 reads CASRTTGGINEQYF. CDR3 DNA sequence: TGTGCCAGCAGGACTACAGGGGGCATTAACGAGCAGTACTTC.

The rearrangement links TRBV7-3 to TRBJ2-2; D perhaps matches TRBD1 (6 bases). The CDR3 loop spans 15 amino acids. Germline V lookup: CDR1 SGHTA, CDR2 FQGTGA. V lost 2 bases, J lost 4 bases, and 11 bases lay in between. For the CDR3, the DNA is TGTGCCAGCAGCTTACAATTAGGGGGCACCGGGGAGCTGTTTTTT. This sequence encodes CASSLQLGGTGELFF.

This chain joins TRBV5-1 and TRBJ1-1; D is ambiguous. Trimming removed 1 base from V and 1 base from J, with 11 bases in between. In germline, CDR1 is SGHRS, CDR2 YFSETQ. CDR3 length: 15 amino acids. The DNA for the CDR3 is TGCGCCAGCAGCTTGAATGTGGGTAAGAACACTGAAGCTTTCTTT. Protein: CASSLNVGKNTEAFF.

Written as DNA, the CDR3 is TGTGCCAGCAGCTTAAGTTCCGCAGGGGTTTATGGCTACACCTTC. Protein sequence: CASSLSSAGVYGYTF. V gene TRBV7-9 combines with J gene TRBJ1-2; tentative D call: TRBD1 (6 bases). The CDR3 covers 15 residues. V lost 2 bases and J lost 5, with 15 bases in between. Germline CDR1 and CDR2: SEHNR and FQNEAQ (reference sequence).

In nucleotides, the CDR3 is TGTGCCAGCAGCTTGGACTTCGCGGGAGTGGGCATTCAGTACTTC. Encoded protein: CASSLDFAGVGIQYF. The chain is built from TRBV7-2 and TRBJ2-4; 7 bases map to TRBD2. This CDR3 has 15 residues. Germline V CDR1 and CDR2: SGHTA, FQGNSA. With 3 bases clipped from V and 9 bases from J, the junction kept 11 bases outside the gene matches.

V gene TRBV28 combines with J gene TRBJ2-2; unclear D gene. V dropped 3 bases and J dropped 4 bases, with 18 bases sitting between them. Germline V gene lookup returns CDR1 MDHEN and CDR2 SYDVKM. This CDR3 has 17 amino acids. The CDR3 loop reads CASSFGDLVDITGELFF. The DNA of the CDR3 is TGTGCCAGCAGTTTCGGAGATTTGGTGGATATCACCGGGGAGCTGTTTTTT.

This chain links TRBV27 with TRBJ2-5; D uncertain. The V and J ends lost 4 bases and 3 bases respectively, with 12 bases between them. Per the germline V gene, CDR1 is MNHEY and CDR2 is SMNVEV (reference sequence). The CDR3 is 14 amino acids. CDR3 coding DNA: TGTGCCAGCAGTTCCCACAGACGGGAAGAGACCCAGTACTTC. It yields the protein CASSSHRREETQYF.

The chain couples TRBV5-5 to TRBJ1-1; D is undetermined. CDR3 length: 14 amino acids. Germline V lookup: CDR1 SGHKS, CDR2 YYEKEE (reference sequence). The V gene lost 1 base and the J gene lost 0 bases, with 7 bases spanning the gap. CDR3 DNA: TGTGCCAGCAGCTTGCGGCCGATGAACACTGAAGCTTTCTTT. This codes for CASSLRPMNTEAFF.